This TCR beta chain was sequenced during a study of control samples from healthy donors and cancer patients. V was clipped by 0 bases and J by 0 bases, with 6 bases between them. The germline gives CDR1 MGHRA, CDR2 YSYEKL. This CDR3 comprises 14 residues. TCRdb's copy holds only in-frame clones and misses some; the assay was immunoSEQ multiplex PCR. The table has some 94,000 clones, more than 85% seen once. The receptor was isolated from a woman in her fifties or sixties in good health. Sequencing was carried out using blood. The V and J genes are TRBV4-1 and TRBJ2-7; no reliable D call. CDR3 DNA: TGCGCCAGCAGCCAAGAACCTAGCTCCTACGAGCAGTACTTC. It is translated as CASSQEPSSYEQYF.